This T cell receptor beta chain is drawn from a study of CD8+ T cells in alopecia areata. Study conclusions and caveats: Normal skin's resident alphabeta T cells are sequenced alongside lesional scalp T cells.

There are 13 residues in the CDR3. V gave up 8 bases and J gave up 3 bases, with 14 bases separating them. Germline CDR1 reads SQVTM; CDR2 reads ANQGSEA. Noted treatment: oral pan-JAK inhibitor, 5-10 mg twice daily. Isolation of CD4+ and CD8+ T cells from PBMCs was achieved by sorting. This clone has just a few counts. Its specificity is not known. It was cDNA, reverse transcribed from extracted RNA, that served as the sequencing template. The method was immunoSEQ multiplex PCR; TCRdb's version includes in-frame clones alone and lacks a portion of them. The profile covers fewer than 100,000 clones, with about 64% appearing a single time and around a sixth taken by the ten largest.

The chain uses TRBV29-1 and TRBJ2-1; D call uncertain. The sequencing used CD8+ T cells sorted from blood, collected at week 4, from a patient treated with tofacitinib. This clonotype was sampled from a human donor with alopecia areata. This chain's CDR3 is CSPRMGNYNEQFF. DNA for the CDR3: TGCAGCCCCCGCATGGGGAACTACAATGAGCAGTTCTTC.